This T cell receptor beta chain was retrieved from a study of PD-L1 blockade in urothelial cancer. At the level of the study: A median of 141,255 T cells was found in the blood samples.

Method: immunoSEQ multiplex PCR; TCRdb's copy keeps in-frame clones and lacks some. Of approximately 120,000 clones in the sample, around 88% were seen once. The CDR3 sequence is 13 residues long. Germline V gene lookup returns CDR1 WSHSY and CDR2 SAAADI. Trimming cost V 8 bases and J 6 bases; bases outside gene matches: 6. The sample's time point: peripheral blood 6 weeks after treatment start. The chain uses TRBV10-2 and TRBJ2-7, with 11 bases identical to TRBD2. The specimen comprised PBMCs, sampled around atezolizumab (anti-PD-L1) treatment. The sequence derives from a middle-aged man with urothelial cancer. This CDR3 reads CASQLAGELEQYF. CDR3 coding DNA: TGCGCCAGCCAACTAGCGGGAGAACTCGAGCAGTACTTC.